This note documents a single T cell receptor beta chain sequence. This entry comes from a study of T cell changes during pregnancy in multiple sclerosis. The method was immunoSEQ multiplex PCR; TCRdb's version includes in-frame clones alone and lacks a portion of them. The sample lists approximately 130,000 clones, 90% to 98% occurring once. CDR3 size: 13 residues. Germline V gene sequence: CDR1 SQVTM, CDR2 ANQGSEA. V was pared by 6 bases and J by 3 bases, with 2 bases of the junction left unmatched. The rearrangement links TRBV29-1 to TRBJ2-1, with 10 bases aligning to TRBD2. This receptor was obtained from a female donor with multiple sclerosis, enrolled in a pregnancy study. Specimen: peripheral blood, collected after pregnancy. In nucleotides, the CDR3 is TGCAGCGTCGTAGCGGGAGGCTACAATGAGCAGTTCTTC. Amino acid sequence: CSVVAGGYNEQFF.